This passage covers 4 T cell receptor beta chains from one sample sequenced in a study of tumor-infiltrating lymphocytes in localized non-small cell lung cancer. TCRdb keeps only in-frame clones here, not all; method: immunoSEQ multiplex PCR. This table holds over 10,000 clones, around 65% found once. The source material was lung tumor tissue. Source of these receptors: a human donor with non-small cell lung cancer.

V and J are TRBV7-2 and TRBJ2-7; D ambiguous. Germline CDR1 reads SGHTA; CDR2 reads FQGNSA. This CDR3 is built from 14 residues. V was trimmed by 1 base and J by 1 base, leaving 8 bases between them. The CDR3 nucleotides are TGTGCCAGCAGCTTAGGGTTCGGTTCCTACGAGCAGTACTTC. Translating gives CASSLGFGSYEQYF.

V and J are TRBV7-2 and TRBJ1-2, with D possibly being TRBD1 (5 bases). This CDR3 is 16 amino acids long. V was pared by 5 bases and J by 4 bases, with 20 bases between. Germline loops: CDR1 SGHTA, CDR2 FQGNSA. The CDR3 DNA follows: TGTGCCAGCAGCCCTAGCGGGACGGGTGGTTCCTATGGCTACACCTTC. Translated: CASSPSGTGGSYGYTF.

V is TRBV11-2 and J is TRBJ2-1; TRBD2 matches 10 bases. The J segment lost 7 bases and the V segment lost 2 bases, leaving 14 bases of the junction unmatched. The germline CDR1 and CDR2 sequences are SGHAT and FQNNGV. The CDR3 extends over 18 amino acids. CDR3 nucleotide sequence: TGTGCCAGCAGCTTAAGTCTTCCTAGCGGGGGCCAAAGAAATGAGCAGTTCTTC. Protein sequence: CASSLSLPSGGQRNEQFF.

The V and J genes are TRBV12-5 and TRBJ1-5; D ambiguous. CDR1 and CDR2 (germline): LGHNT, FRNRAP. With 2 bases removed from V and 5 bases from J, the gap between germline ends came to 19 bases. There are 17 residues in the CDR3. CDR3: CASGLSYEQAYDQPQHF. CDR3 bases: TGTGCTAGTGGTTTGTCATACGAGCAGGCTTACGATCAGCCCCAGCATTTT.